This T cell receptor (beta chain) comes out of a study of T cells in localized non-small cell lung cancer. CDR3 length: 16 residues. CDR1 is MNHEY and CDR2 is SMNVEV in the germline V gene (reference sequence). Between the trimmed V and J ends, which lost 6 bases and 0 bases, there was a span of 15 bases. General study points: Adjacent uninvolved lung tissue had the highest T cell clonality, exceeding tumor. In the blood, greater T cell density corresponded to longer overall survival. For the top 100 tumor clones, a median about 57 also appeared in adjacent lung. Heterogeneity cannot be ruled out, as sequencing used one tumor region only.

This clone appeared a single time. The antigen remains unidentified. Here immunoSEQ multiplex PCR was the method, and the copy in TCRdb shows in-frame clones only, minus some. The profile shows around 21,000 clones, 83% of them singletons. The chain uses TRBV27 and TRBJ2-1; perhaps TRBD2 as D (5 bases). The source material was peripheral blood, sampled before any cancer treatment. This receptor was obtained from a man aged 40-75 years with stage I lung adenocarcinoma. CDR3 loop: CASRQWLDSSYNEQFF. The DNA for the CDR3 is TGTGCCAGCAGACAATGGCTGGACTCCTCCTACAATGAGCAGTTCTTC.